This T cell receptor beta chain derives from a study of cytotoxic CD8 clonotypes in ibrutinib-treated CLL. V dropped 6 bases and J dropped 3; count of bases not matched to a gene: 2. Per the germline V gene, CDR1 is MNHEY and CDR2 is SVGAGI. The CDR3 covers 13 residues. Study findings and constraints: Relative to age-matched healthy donors, clonality at baseline was higher, and it tracked circulating CD8+ T-cell counts.

This clone was seen many times. Its target is unknown. Different DNA sequences within this sample yield the same CDR3. Sequenced by immunoSEQ multiplex PCR; TCRdb stores in-frame clones only, minus some. The profile shows about 140,000 clones, around 77% of them singletons. The receptor was derived from a human donor with chronic lymphocytic leukemia. The J gene is TRBJ2-7, the V gene TRBV6-5, with TRBD1 identical over 10 bases. The specimen comprised PBMCs, sampled after 12 months of ibrutinib treatment. The CDR3 DNA follows: TGTGCCAGCAGCCGGGACAGGGGCTACGAGCAGTACTTC. It encodes CASSRDRGYEQYF.